This T cell receptor (beta chain) was captured by sequencing in a study of T cells in Graves' hyperthyroidism and ophthalmopathy. This clonotype was recorded many times. Diagnostic decisions used clinical symptoms, serum thyroxine and TRAb, thyroid ultrasound and orbital computed tomography. TCR beta CDR3 region amplification was performed from RNA transcripts. The HTBI primer set drove a first-round RT-PCR of the TCR CDR3. TCRdb fed the multiplex PCR reads into MiXCR, producing one record per CDR3 protein. The data show about 96,000 distinct CDR3 sequences, under 65% seen once. Germline lookup yields CDR1 PRHDT and CDR2 FYEKMQ (reference sequence). Between the trimmed V and J ends, which lost 3 bases and 4 bases, there was a span of 4 bases. CDR3 length equals 12 residues.

This chain joins TRBV13 and TRBJ1-5, with D uncertain. The clonotype originates from a woman in her 40s with Graves' hyperthyroidism. Material: blood. CDR3 region: CASSFKNQPQHF. The CDR3 DNA follows: TGTGCCAGCAGCTTCAAGAATCAGCCCCAGCATTTT.